The entry below describes one TCR beta chain. The data belong to a study of blood T cell repertoires in COVID-19. Study-level background: Samples of COVID-19 (acute and convalescent) were obtained from the United States, Italy and Spain. From T cells, B-cell-depleted T cells, or PBMCs came the material, which was cDNA or gDNA.

Seattle enrolled patients during active infection and tracked them longitudinally. The length of the CDR3 is 16 residues. Germline CDR1 SQVTM, CDR2 ANQGSEA. Trimming removed 4 bases at V and 1 base at J, with 19 bases between. The assay was immunoSEQ multiplex PCR, and TCRdb's table has in-frame clones only and misses some. The table has under 450,000 clones, roughly 90% seen once. Material for sequencing was peripheral blood. The chain joins TRBV29-1 to TRBJ2-5; possibly TRBD2 for D (5 bases). The clonotype was recovered from a woman aged 55-69 years with COVID-19, enrolled during active disease. CDR3: CSVGGPGWSGQETQYF. CDR3 in DNA: TGCAGCGTTGGTGGCCCGGGGTGGAGCGGCCAAGAGACCCAGTACTTC.